Described below is a single TCR beta chain sequence and its context. Its matching antigen is unknown. This sample is drawn from a study of Ad26.COV2.S vaccination and SARS-CoV-2 variants. Study findings and constraints: Vaccine recipients and placebo recipients showed similar non-spike TCR breadth. Following vaccination, spike-specific CD8+ and CD4+ T cell responses reportedly exhibited substantial breadth. An underestimation of total T cell responses may have resulted from the TCR breadth and depth analyses.

V lost 5 bases to trimming and J lost 5 bases; unmatched junction nucleotides: 11. CDR3 length equals 15 residues. Germline V gene data show CDR1 as SGHVS and CDR2 as FQNEAQ. Produced via immunoSEQ multiplex PCR; TCRdb's table is partial and in-frame only. The table records roughly 140,000 clones, about nine tenths of them present only once. Source: peripheral blood, taken after recovery from COVID-19. The chain carries TRBV7-8 and TRBJ1-2, with 7 bases matching TRBD1. The source of this sequence is a human donor who had recovered from COVID-19. The CDR3 loop reads CASSPDRVLWYGYTF. The CDR3 DNA is TGTGCCAGCAGCCCCGACAGGGTATTATGGTATGGCTACACCTTC.